This T cell receptor (beta chain) was identified during a study of blood T cell repertoires in COVID-19. Study-wide background: Samples representing acute and convalescent COVID-19 were sourced from the United States, Italy and Spain. T cells, B-cell-depleted T cells, or PBMCs supplied cDNA or gDNA.

Study processing details: Amplification of reference gene primers provided the estimated nucleated cell counts. Sequenced by immunoSEQ multiplex PCR; TCRdb stores in-frame clones only, minus some. For V, J and clone size, that table is used; D and trimming come from the DNA. The profile covers about 140,000 clones, with around 81% appearing a single time and 7.5% to 8.5% taken by the ten largest. Germline V gene sequence: CDR1 SGHDN, CDR2 FVKESK. With V trimmed by 0 bases and J by 4 bases, 3 bases remained unmatched. CDR3 size: 15 residues. The sequenced sample was peripheral blood. This TCR derives from a human donor in a cohort sampled during active COVID-19. V gene TRBV14 combines with J gene TRBJ2-5, with 9 bases identical to TRBD2. CDR3 DNA: TGTGCCAGCAGCCAAGACAAACTAGCGGGAGAGACCCAGTACTTC. Its translation: CASSQDKLAGETQYF.